This T cell receptor beta chain was retrieved from a study of OX40 agonist ivuxolimab in advanced cancers. Whole-study findings and limits: Blood T cells, both CD4+ and CD8+, expanded clonally by week 6 at 0.1 to 3.0 mg/kg.

Trimming at V came to 1 base and at J to 1 base, leaving 1 base not matched to a gene. The CDR3 loop spans 16 amino acids. The germline gives CDR1 WNHNN, CDR2 SYGVQD (reference sequence). Notes on this clone: Its antigen is still unknown.

The assay was immunoSEQ multiplex PCR, and TCRdb's table has in-frame clones only and misses some. The repertoire includes 65,000 to 80,000 clones, 86% of them detected once, and just over 0.75% sits in the top ten. The sequencing used CD4+ or CD8+ T cells sorted from blood, collected in a trial of the OX40 agonist ivuxolimab. This TCR was sampled from an adult with an advanced solid tumor such as melanoma, head and neck, liver or kidney cancer. The rearrangement joins TRBV10-1 to TRBJ2-2; 9 bases map to TRBD2. CDR3 nucleotides: TGCGCCAGCAGTGAGTTGACTAGCGGGAACACCGGGGAGCTGTTTTTT. As protein: CASSELTSGNTGELFF.